The present T cell receptor beta chain was sequenced within a study of T cells in localized non-small cell lung cancer. TCRdb's copy holds only in-frame clones and misses some; the assay was immunoSEQ multiplex PCR. The top ten hold 10% to 15% of the sample, which has approximately 30,000 clones, approximately 90% seen once. Study outcomes and limitations: Uninvolved adjacent lung had higher T cell clonality than tumor and all other tissues.

This clone was picked up one time. What it recognizes is unknown. The CDR3 length is 20 residues. CDR1 is MGHRA and CDR2 is YSYEKL in the germline V gene. V was clipped by 1 base and J by 3 bases, with 22 bases between them. This sequence originates from a female donor of 60 years or more with stage II lung adenocarcinoma. The starting material was peripheral blood mononuclear cells, obtained before any cancer treatment. The chain uses TRBV4-1 and TRBJ2-6; weak D call: TRBD1 (6 bases). The CDR3 is CASSQGQQGSTPFGANVLTF. In DNA, the CDR3 is TGCGCCAGCAGCCAAGGACAACAGGGTTCTACCCCCTTTGGGGCCAACGTCCTGACTTTC.